Sequencing of this T cell receptor (beta chain) was carried out in a study of cytomegalovirus exposure and HLA in healthy donors. Study observations and caveats: TCR beta chain V- and J-gene trimming was linked, in a later analysis, to a missense variant in DCLRE1C. Earlier analysis found most TCR beta V segments productive about 87% or about 30% of the time.

A multiplex PCR was run with 60 Vbeta primers and 13 Jbeta primers. This table comes from immunoSEQ multiplex PCR, and its TCRdb copy is limited to in-frame clones, with some not included. The table lists about 170,000 clones, almost 85% of them singletons. Details on this clone: What it binds is not known.

Germline CDR1 KGHSH, CDR2 LQKENI. The CDR3 contains 12 residues. The V gene lost 5 bases and the J gene lost 7 bases, with 8 bases spanning the gap. The chain links TRBV18 to TRBJ1-4, with D uncertain. Material for sequencing was PBMCs. The TCR comes from a girl aged 5-17 years in good health and CMV-seropositive. The CDR3 sequence: CASSSYSEKLFF. CDR3 DNA: TGTGCCAGCTCATCCTACAGTGAAAAACTGTTTTTT. Supplemented by reference TRBV18 and TRBJ1-4, the full variable domain reads NAGVMQNPRHLVRRRGQEARLRCSPMKGHSHVYWYRQLPEEGLKFMVYLQKENIIDESGMPKERFSAEFPKEGPSILRIQQVVRGDSAAYFCASSSYSEKLFFGSGTQLSVL.